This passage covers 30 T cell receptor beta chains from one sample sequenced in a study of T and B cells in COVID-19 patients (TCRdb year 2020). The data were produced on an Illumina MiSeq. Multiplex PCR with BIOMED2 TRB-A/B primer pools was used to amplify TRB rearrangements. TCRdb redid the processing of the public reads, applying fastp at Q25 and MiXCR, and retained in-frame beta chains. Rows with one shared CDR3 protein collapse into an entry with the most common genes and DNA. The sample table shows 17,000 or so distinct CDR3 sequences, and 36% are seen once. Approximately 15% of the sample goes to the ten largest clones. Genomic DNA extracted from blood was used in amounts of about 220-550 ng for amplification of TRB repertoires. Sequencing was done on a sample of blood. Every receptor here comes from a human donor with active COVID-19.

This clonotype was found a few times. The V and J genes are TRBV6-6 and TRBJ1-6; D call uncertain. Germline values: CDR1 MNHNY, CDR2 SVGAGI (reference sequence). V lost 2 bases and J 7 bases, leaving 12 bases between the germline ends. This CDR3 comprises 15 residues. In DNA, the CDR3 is TGTGCCAGCAGTTACGGGCAGGCGGGGAATTCACCCCTCCACTTT. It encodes CASSYGQAGNSPLHF.

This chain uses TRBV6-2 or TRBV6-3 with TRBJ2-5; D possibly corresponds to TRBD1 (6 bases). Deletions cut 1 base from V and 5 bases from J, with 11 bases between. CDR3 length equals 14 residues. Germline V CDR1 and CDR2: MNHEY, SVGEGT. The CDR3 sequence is CASSYFNRGETQYF. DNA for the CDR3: TGTGCCAGCAGTTACTTCAATAGGGGGGAGACCCAGTACTTC.

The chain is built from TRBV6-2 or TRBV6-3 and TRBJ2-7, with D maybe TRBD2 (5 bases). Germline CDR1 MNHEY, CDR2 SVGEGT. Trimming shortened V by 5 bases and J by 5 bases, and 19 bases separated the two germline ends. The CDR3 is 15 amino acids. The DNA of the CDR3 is TGTGCCAGCAGTGAAGTGAGCGGCCGCCCCGACGAGCAGTACGTC. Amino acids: CASSEVSGRPDEQYV.

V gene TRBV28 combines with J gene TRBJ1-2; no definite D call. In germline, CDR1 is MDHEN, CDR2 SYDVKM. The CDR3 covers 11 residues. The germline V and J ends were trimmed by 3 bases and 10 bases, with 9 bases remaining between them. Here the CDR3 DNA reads TGTGCCAGCAGTTTTGCCAGAATCTACACCTTC. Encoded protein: CASSFARIYTF.

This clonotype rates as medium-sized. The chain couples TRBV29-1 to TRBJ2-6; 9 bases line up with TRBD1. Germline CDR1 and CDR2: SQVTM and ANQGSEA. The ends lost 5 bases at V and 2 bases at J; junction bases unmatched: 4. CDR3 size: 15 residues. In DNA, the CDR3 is TGCAGCGTTAGGGGACAGGGCGCTGGGGCCAACGTCCTGACTTTC. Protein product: CSVRGQGAGANVLTF.

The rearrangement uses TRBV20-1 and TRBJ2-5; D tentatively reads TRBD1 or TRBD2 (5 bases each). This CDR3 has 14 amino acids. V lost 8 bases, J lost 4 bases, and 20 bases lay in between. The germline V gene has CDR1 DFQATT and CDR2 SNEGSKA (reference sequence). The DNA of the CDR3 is TGCAGTACCGCTCGACCAGGGAGAGGAGAGACCCAGTACTTC. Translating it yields CSTARPGRGETQYF.

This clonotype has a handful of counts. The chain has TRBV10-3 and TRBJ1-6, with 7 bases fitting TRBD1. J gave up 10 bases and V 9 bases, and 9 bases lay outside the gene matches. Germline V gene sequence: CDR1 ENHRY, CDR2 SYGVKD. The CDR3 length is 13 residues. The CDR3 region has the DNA TGTGCCATGAGAGACAGGGACAGCTCACCCCTCCACTTT. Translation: CAMRDRDSSPLHF.

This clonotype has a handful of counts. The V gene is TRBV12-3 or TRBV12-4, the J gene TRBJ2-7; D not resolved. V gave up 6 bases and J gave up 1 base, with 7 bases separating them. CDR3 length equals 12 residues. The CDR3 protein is CASSFQSYEQYF. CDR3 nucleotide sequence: TGTGCCAGCAGCTTCCAGTCCTACGAGCAGTACTTC.

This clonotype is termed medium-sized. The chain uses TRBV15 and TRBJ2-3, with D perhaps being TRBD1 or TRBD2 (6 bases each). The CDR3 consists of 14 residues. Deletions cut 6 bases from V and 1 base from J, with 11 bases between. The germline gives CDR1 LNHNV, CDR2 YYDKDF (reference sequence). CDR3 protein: CATRLGGGTDTQYF. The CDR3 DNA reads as TGTGCCACCAGGCTCGGGGGCGGCACAGATACGCAGTATTTT.

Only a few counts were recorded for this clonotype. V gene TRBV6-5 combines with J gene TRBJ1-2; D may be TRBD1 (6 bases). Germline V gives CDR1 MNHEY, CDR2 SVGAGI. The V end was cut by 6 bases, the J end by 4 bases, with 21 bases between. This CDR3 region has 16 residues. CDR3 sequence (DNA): TGTGCCAGCAGAGCAGTGACAGGACTTCCTATCTATGGCTACACCTTC. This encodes CASRAVTGLPIYGYTF.

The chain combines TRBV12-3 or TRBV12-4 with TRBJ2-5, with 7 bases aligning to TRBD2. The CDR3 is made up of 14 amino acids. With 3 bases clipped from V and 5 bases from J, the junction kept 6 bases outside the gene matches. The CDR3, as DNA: TGTGCCAGCAGTTTGGGAGGGGCGGGGGAGACCCAGTACTTC. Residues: CASSLGGAGETQYF.

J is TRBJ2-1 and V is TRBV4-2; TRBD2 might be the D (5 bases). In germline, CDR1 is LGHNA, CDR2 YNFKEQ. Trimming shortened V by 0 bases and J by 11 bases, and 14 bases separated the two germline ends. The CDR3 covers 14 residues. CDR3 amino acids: CASSQDLDLTKQFF. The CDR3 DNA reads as TGTGCCAGCAGCCAAGATTTGGATTTGACTAAGCAGTTCTTC.

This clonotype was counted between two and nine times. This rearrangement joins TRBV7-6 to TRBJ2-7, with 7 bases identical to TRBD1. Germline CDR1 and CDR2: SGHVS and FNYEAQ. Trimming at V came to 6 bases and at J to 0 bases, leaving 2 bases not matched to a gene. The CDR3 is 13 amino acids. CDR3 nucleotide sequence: TGTGCCAGCAGAGACAGGGACTCCTACGAGCAGTACTTC. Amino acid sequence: CASRDRDSYEQYF.

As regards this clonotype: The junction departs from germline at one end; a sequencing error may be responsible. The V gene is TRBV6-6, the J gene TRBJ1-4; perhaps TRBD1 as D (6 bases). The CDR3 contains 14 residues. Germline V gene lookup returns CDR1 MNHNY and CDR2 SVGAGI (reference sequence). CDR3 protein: CAGSYQGPKGKLFF. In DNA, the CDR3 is TGTGCCGGCAGTTACCAGGGGCCCAAAGGAAAACTGTTTTTT.

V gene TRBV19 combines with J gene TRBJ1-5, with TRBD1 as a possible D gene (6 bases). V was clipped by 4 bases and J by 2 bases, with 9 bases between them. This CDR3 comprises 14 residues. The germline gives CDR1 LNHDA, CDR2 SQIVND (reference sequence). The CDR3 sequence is CASSRPGGNQPQHF. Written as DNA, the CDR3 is TGTGCCAGTAGTAGACCAGGGGGCAATCAGCCCCAGCATTTT.

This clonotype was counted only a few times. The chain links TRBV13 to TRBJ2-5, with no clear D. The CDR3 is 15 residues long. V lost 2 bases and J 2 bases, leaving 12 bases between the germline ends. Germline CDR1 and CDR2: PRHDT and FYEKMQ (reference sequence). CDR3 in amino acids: CASSLRGPKQETQYF. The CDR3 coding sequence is TGTGCCAGCAGCTTACGTGGACCCAAACAAGAGACCCAGTACTTC.

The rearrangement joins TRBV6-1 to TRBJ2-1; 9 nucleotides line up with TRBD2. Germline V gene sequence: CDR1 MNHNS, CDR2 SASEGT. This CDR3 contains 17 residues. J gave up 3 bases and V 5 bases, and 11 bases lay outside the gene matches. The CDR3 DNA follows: TGTGCCAGCAGTTACCCAGCGGGGGGTCCAAACTACAATGAGCAGTTCTTC. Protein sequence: CASSYPAGGPNYNEQFF.

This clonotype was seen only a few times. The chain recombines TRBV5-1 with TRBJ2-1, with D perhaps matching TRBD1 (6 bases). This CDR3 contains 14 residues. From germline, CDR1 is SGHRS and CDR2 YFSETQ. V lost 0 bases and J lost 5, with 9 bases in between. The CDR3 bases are TGCGCCAGCAGCTTGGCCCGGACAGACAATGAGCAGTTCTTC. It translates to CASSLARTDNEQFF.

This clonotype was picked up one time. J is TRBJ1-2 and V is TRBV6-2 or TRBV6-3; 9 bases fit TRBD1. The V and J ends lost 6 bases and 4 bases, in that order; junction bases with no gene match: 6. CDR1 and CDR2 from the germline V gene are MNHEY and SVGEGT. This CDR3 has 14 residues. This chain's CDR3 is CASSQGQGPYGYTF. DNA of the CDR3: TGTGCCAGCAGCCAGGGACAGGGTCCCTATGGCTACACCTTC.

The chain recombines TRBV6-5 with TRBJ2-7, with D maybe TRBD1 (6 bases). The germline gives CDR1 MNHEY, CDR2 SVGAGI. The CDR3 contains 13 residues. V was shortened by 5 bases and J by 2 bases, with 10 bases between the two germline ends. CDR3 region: CASSDRTAYEQYF. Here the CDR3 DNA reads TGTGCCAGCAGTGACCGGACAGCCTACGAGCAGTACTTC.

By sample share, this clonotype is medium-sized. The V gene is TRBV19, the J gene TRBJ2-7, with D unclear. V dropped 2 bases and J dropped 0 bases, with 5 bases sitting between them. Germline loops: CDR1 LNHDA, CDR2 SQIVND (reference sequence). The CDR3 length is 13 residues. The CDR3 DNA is TGTGCCAGTAGTATACAGGCCTCCTACGAGCAGTACTTC. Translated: CASSIQASYEQYF. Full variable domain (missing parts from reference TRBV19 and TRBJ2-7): DGGITQSPKYLFRKEGQNVTLSCEQNLNHDAMYWYRQDPGQGLRLIYYSQIVNDFQKGDIAEGYSVSREKKESFPLTVTSAQKNPTAFYLCASSIQASYEQYFGPGTRLTVT.

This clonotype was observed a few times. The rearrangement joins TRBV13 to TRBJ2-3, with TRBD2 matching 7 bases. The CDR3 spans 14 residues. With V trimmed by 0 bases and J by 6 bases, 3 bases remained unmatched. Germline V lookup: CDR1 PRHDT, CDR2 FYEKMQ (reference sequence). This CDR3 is CASSLGTSPDTQYF. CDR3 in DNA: TGTGCCAGCAGCTTAGGGACTAGCCCCGATACGCAGTATTTT.

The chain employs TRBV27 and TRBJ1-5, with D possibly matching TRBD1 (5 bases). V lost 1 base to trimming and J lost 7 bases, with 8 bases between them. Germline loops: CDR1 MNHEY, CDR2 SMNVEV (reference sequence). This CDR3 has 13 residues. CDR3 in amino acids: CASSLLGEQPQHF. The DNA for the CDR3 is TGTGCCAGCAGTTTATTGGGGGAACAGCCCCAGCATTTT.

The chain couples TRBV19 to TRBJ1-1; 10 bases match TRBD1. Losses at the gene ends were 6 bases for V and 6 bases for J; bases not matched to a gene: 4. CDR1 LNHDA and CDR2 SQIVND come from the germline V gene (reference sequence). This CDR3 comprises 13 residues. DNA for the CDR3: TGTGCCAGTAGCGACAGGGGGCTAGCTGAAGCTTTCTTT. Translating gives CASSDRGLAEAFF. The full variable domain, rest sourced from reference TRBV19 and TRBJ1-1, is DGGITQSPKYLFRKEGQNVTLSCEQNLNHDAMYWYRQDPGQGLRLIYYSQIVNDFQKGDIAEGYSVSREKKESFPLTVTSAQKNPTAFYLCASSDRGLAEAFFGQGTRLTVV.

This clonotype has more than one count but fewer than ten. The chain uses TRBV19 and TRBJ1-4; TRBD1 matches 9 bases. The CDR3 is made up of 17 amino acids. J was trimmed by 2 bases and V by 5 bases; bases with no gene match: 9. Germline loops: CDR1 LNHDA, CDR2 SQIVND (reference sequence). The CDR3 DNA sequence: TGTGCCAGTAGTGCCCCGGGACAGGGCCAGACTAATGAAAAACTGTTTTTT. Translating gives CASSAPGQGQTNEKLFF.

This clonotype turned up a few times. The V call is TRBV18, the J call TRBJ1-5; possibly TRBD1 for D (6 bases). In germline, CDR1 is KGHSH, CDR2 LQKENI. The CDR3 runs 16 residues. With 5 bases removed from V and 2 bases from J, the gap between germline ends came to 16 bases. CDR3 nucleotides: TGTGCCAGCTCAAGTCAGGGGCGAAATGGCAATCAGCCCCAGCATTTT. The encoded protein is CASSSQGRNGNQPQHF.

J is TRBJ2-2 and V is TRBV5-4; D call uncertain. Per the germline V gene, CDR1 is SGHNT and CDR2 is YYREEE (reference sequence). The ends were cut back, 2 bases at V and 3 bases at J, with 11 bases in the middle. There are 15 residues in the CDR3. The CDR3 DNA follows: TGTGCCAGCAGCTTAAGACATGGGGACACCGGGGAGCTGTTTTTT. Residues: CASSLRHGDTGELFF.

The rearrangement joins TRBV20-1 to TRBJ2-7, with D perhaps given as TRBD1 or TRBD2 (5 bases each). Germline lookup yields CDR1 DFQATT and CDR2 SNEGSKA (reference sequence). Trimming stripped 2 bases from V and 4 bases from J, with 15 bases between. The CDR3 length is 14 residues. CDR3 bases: TGCAGTGCTAGACCTGACGGGACGGGATACGAGCAGTACTTC. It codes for CSARPDGTGYEQYF.

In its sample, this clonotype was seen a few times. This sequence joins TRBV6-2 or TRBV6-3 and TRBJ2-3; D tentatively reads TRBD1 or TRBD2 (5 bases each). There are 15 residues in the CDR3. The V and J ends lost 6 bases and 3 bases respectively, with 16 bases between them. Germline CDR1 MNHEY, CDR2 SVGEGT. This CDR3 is CASSRIRDGTDTQYF. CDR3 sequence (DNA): TGTGCCAGCAGCCGTATCAGGGACGGAACAGATACGCAGTATTTT.

CDR3 region: CASSFRQGLKLFF. CDR3 bases: TGTGCCAGCAGTTTTCGGCAGGGTTTGAAGCTTTTCTTT. V is TRBV27 and J is TRBJ1-1; D perhaps matches TRBD1 (5 bases). The CDR3 is 13 amino acids. With 3 bases removed from V and 13 bases from J, the gap between germline ends came to 18 bases. Per germline, CDR1 MNHEY and CDR2 SMNVEV (reference sequence).